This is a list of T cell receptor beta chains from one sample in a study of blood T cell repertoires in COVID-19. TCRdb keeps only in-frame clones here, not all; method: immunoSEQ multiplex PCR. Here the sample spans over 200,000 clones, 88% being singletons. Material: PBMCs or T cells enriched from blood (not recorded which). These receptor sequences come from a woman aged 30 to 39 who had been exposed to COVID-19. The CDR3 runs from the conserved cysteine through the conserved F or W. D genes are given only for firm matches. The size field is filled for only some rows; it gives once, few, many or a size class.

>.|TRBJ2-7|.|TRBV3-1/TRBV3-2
TGTGCCAGCAGCCAACTCGTGGAGGGCTCCTACGAGCAGTACTTC
CASSQLVEGSYEQYF
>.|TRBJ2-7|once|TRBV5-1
TGCGCCAGCAGCTATACCGCGACAGGATCCTACGAGCAGTACTTC
CASSYTATGSYEQYF
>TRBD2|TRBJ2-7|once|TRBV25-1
TGTGCCAGCAGTGACTATCCAGGGACTAGCGGGAATACCTACGAGCAGTACTTC
CASSDYPGTSGNTYEQYF
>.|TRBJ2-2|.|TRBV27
TGTGCCAGCAGTTCCCAACAAAACACCGGGGAGCTGTTTTTT
CASSSQQNTGELFF
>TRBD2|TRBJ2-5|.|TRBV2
TGTGCCACAACGGGACTAGGGAAAGAGACCCAGTACTTC
CATTGLGKETQYF
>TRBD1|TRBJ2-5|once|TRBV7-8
TGTGCCAGCTGGGGACAGGGTAAAGTTAGGGAGACCCAGTACTTC
CASWGQGKVRETQYF
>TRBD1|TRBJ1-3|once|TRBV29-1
TGCAGCGTTTTACAGGGGGGATTTGGAAACACCATATATTTT
CSVLQGGFGNTIYF
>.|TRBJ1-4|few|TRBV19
TGTGCCAGTAGTATTAGGAGCGGAGAAAAACTGTTTTTT
CASSIRSGEKLFF
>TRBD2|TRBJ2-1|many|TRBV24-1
TGTGCCACCAGTGCCACTAGCGGGGCGGGGGATGAGCAGTTCTTC
CATSATSGAGDEQFF
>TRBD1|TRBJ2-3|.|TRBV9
TGTGCCAGCAGCACCTTAGGAGGGACAGGGGGAACAGATACGCAGTATTTT
CASSTLGGTGGTDTQYF
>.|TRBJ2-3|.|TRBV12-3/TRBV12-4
TGTGCCAGCAGTTCCGAGAGCACAGATACGCAGTATTTT
CASSSESTDTQYF
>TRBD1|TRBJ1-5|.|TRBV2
TGTGCCAGCAGTGAAGTCGCGACAGGGTTTGAACAGCCCCAGCATTTT
CASSEVATGFEQPQHF
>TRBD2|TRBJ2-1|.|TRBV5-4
TGTGCCAGCAGCCGAAGACTAGCGGGATACAATGAGCAGTTCTTC
CASSRRLAGYNEQFF
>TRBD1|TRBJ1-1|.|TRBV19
TGTGCCAGTAGTATAAGATCGACAGGGGGTAGTAGCACTGAAGCTTTCTTT
CASSIRSTGGSSTEAFF
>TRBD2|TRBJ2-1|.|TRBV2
TGTGCCAGCAGTGAAATTCAGACTAGCGCTTACAATGAGCAGTTCTTC
CASSEIQTSAYNEQFF
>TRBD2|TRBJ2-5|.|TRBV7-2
TGTGCCAGCAGCTTAAGAAGGACTAGCGGGAAGGAGACCCAGTACTTC
CASSLRRTSGKETQYF
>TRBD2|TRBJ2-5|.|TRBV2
TGTGCCAGCAGCCCGACTAGCGGGGGGTTAGAGACCCAGTACTTC
CASSPTSGGLETQYF
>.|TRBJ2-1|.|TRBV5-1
TGCGCCAGCAGTCGCGAGATGAATGAGCAGTTCTTC
CASSREMNEQFF
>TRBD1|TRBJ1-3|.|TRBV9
TGTGCCAGCAGCGCCCGGACAGGGGACTCTGGAAACACCATATATTTT
CASSARTGDSGNTIYF
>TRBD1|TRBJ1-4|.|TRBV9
TGTGCCAGCAGCCCGGACAGGGGGCGTGATGCCGCTGAAAAACTGTTTTTT
CASSPDRGRDAAEKLFF
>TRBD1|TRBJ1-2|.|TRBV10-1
TGCGCCAGCAGTGAGTCTCGGACAGGGAGCGATGGCTACACCTTC
CASSESRTGSDGYTF
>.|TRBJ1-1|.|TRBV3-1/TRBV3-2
TGTGCCAGCAGCCTTGGGCCCTTCAACACTGAAGCTTTCTTT
CASSLGPFNTEAFF
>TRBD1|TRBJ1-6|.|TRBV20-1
TGCAGTGCTAGTGAAAGGACAGGGCGGTCACCCCTCCACTTT
CSASERTGRSPLHF
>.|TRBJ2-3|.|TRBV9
TGTGCCAGCAGCCCCTCGGCAGGGTGGTCAGATACGCAGTATTTT
CASSPSAGWSDTQYF
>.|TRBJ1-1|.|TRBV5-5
TGTGCCAGCAGCGCGGGTGGGGAGGACACTGAAGCTTTCTTT
CASSAGGEDTEAFF
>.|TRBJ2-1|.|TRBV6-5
TGTGCCAGCAGTTCACTTAGCGAGTACAATGAGCAGTTCTTC
CASSSLSEYNEQFF
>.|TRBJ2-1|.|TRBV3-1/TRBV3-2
TGTGCCAGCAGCCAAGTTTCCGTGGAGAACAATGAGCAGTTCTTC
CASSQVSVENNEQFF
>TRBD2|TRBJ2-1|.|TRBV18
TGTGCCAGCTCACCCTTCCGACTAGCGGACTACAATGAGCAGTTCTTC
CASSPFRLADYNEQFF
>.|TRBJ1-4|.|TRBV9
TGTGCCAGCAGCCCGTATGGGGGGGGTTCTGAGGGCCGGGAACTGTTTTTT
CASSPYGGGSEGRELFF
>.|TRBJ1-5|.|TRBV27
TGTGCCAGCAGTTTAAATTCAGGGATAACCCAGCATTTT
CASSLNSGITQHF
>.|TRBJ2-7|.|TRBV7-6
TGTGCCAGCAGCTCCCTGACTAGTGTAAGCGAGCAGTACTTC
CASSSLTSVSEQYF
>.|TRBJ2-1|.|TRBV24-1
TGTGCCACCAGTGATGGCAGGGCCAACAATGAGCAGTTCTTC
CATSDGRANNEQFF
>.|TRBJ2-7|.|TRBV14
TGTGCCAGCAGCCCCCTGTTAGGTTTTCCAGGGGAGAGCTCCTACGAGCAGTACTTC
CASSPLLGFPGESSYEQYF
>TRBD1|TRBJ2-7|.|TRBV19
TGTGCCAGTGCAACCGGGACAGGGTTCCACGAGCAGTACTTC
CASATGTGFHEQYF
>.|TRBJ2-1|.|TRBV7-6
TGTGCCAGCAGCTTAGACGGTTTTCGAAACAATGAGCAGTTCTTC
CASSLDGFRNNEQFF
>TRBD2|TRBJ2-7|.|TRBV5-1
TGCGCCAGCAGCTTGGTGACTAGCGGGAGCAACGAGCAGTACTTC
CASSLVTSGSNEQYF
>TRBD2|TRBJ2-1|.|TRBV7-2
TGTGCCAGCAGCCAAGAGCAGGGACTAGCGGGATCCTCATACAATGAGCAGTTCTTC
CASSQEQGLAGSSYNEQFF
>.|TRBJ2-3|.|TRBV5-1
TGCGCCAGCAGCTTGAGAGGCGGAAGCACAGATACGCAGTATTTT
CASSLRGGSTDTQYF
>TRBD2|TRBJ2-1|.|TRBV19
TGTGCCAGTAGTGCCGGGACTAGCGGGTTTAGCGAGCAGTTCTTC
CASSAGTSGFSEQFF
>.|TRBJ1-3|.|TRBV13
TGTGCCAGCAGTTTAAAAATAATCTCTGGAAACACCATATATTTT
CASSLKIISGNTIYF
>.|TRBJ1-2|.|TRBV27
TGTGCCAGCAGTTTATCGCGCAGGGGTTATGGCTACACCTTC
CASSLSRRGYGYTF
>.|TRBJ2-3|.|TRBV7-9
TGTGCCAGCAGTTTAACAGGTTCCACAGATACGCAGTATTTT
CASSLTGSTDTQYF
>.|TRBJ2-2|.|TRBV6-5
TGTGCCAGCAGTTACGATCCCGGGTTTGGGACCGGGGAGCTGTTTTTT
CASSYDPGFGTGELFF